One sample yielded the 19 T cell receptor beta chains listed below, sequenced in a study of graft-versus-host responses after intestinal transplantation. Sequenced by immunoSEQ multiplex PCR; TCRdb stores in-frame clones only, minus some. The sample gives roughly 60,000 clones, more than 75% of which show up once; roughly 2.7% is in the top ten. The input for sequencing was PBMCs, taken about 120 days after intestinal transplantation. These receptors originate from a human patient who received an intestinal transplant, so some T cells may come from the graft donor.

This clone was counted once. A junction end diverges from the germline sequence, so it may reflect a read error. CDR3 region: CASRGTGEYNSPLYF. CDR3 DNA: TGTGCCAGTAGGGGGACAGGAGAATATAATTCACCCCTCTACTTT. The V gene is TRBV19, the J gene TRBJ1-6, with 8 bases that match TRBD1. Germline V gene data show CDR1 as LNHDA and CDR2 as SQIVND (reference sequence). CDR3 size: 15 residues.

The chain links TRBV4-1 to TRBJ2-5, with 13 bases identical to TRBD2. This CDR3 region has 16 residues. The germline CDR1 and CDR2 sequences are MGHRA and YSYEKL. After removal of 5 bases from V and 0 bases from J, the junction contained 3 bases not matched to a gene. DNA of the CDR3: TGCGCCAGCAGCGGGACTAGCGGGGCCAACCAAGAGACCCAGTACTTC. Translated, it gives CASSGTSGANQETQYF.

The CDR3: CASSEATWGIAETQYF. The CDR3 DNA reads TGTGCCAGCAGTGAAGCCACGTGGGGGATAGCGGAGACCCAGTACTTC. The chain joins TRBV2 to TRBJ2-5; D possibly matches TRBD1 or TRBD2 (5 bases each). Germline-derived CDR1 and CDR2 are SNHLY and FYNNEI. With 0 bases removed from V and 5 bases from J, the gap between germline ends came to 16 bases. The CDR3 extends over 16 amino acids. Combining the CDR3 with reference TRBV2 and TRBJ2-5 gives the whole variable domain EPEVTQTPSHQVTQMGQEVILRCVPISNHLYFYWYRQILGQKVEFLVSFYNNEISEKSEIFDDQFSVERPDGSNFTLKIRSTKLEDSAMYFCASSEATWGIAETQYFGPGTRLLVL.

The J gene is TRBJ1-1, the V gene TRBV27, with D perhaps TRBD1 (5 bases). Germline V gene sequence: CDR1 MNHEY, CDR2 SMNVEV (reference sequence). This CDR3 is 14 amino acids long. V lost 3 bases to trimming and J lost 4 bases, with 12 bases between them. In nucleotides, the CDR3 is TGTGCCAGCAGTTTTGGGGGACTCACCACTGAAGCTTTCTTT. Translating it yields CASSFGGLTTEAFF.

This chain connects TRBV27 to TRBJ2-1; 7 bases agree with TRBD1. CDR1 is MNHEY and CDR2 is SMNVEV in the germline V gene (reference sequence). The trim removed 8 bases at V and 6 bases at J, leaving 4 bases unmatched. This CDR3 is built from 12 residues. The CDR3 sequence: CASLGTANEQFF. The DNA of the CDR3 is TGTGCCAGCCTCGGGACAGCCAATGAGCAGTTCTTC.

The rearrangement joins TRBV14 to TRBJ1-3, with D unclear. V lost 0 bases and J lost 0, with 9 bases in between. CDR1 SGHDN and CDR2 FVKESK come from the germline V gene. The CDR3 is made up of 16 amino acids. Written as DNA, the CDR3 is TGTGCCAGCAGCCAAGACGGGCCCTCCTCTGGAAACACCATATATTTT. Translated, it gives CASSQDGPSSGNTIYF.

The chain employs TRBV21-1 and TRBJ2-5; no DNA check was done on the table's D call, TRBD2. The J call may be mistaken, given a closer DNA end match to TRBJ2-7. TRBV21-1 is assigned pseudogene status. The CDR3 loop spans 19 amino acids. The CDR3 bases are TGTGCCAGCAGCAAAGCGCTACGGGGATGTGGCGGGAGGCCTCGCGAGCAGTACTTC. This translates into CASSKALRGCGGRPREQYF.

The chain couples TRBV11-3 to TRBJ2-1; no reliable D call. The V and J ends lost 5 bases and 0 bases respectively, with 11 bases between them. The CDR3 has 15 amino acids. CDR1 and CDR2 from the germline V gene are SGHNT and YENEEA. The CDR3 DNA follows: TGTGCCAGCAGCCTAGGGTCTAGCTCCTACAATGAGCAGTTCTTC. This codes for CASSLGSSSYNEQFF.

The chain couples TRBV11-2 to TRBJ2-1; D perhaps matches TRBD1 (6 bases). CDR3 length: 16 residues. With 2 bases removed from V and 0 bases from J, the gap between germline ends came to 11 bases. CDR1 and CDR2 (germline): SGHAT, FQNNGV. The CDR3 nucleotides read TGTGCCAGCAGCTTATCAGGGGTTGACTCCTACAATGAGCAGTTCTTC. It translates to CASSLSGVDSYNEQFF.

The V gene is TRBV27, the J gene TRBJ1-2; no clear D. This CDR3 is built from 16 residues. The germline gives CDR1 MNHEY, CDR2 SMNVEV (reference sequence). V lost 2 bases and J lost 0, with 13 bases in between. The CDR3 sequence: CASSLIRPQANYGYTF. DNA of the CDR3: TGTGCCAGCAGTTTAATCAGGCCCCAAGCTAACTATGGCTACACCTTC.

The V gene is TRBV6-6, the J gene TRBJ2-1; D not certain. The V gene lost 0 bases and the J gene lost 9 bases, with 6 bases spanning the gap. The CDR3 extends over 12 amino acids. The germline V gene has CDR1 MNHNY and CDR2 SVGAGI (reference sequence). The DNA for the CDR3 is TGTGCCAGCAGTTACTCAGTTCGTGAGCAGTTCTTC. It yields the protein CASSYSVREQFF.

Written as DNA, the CDR3 is TGCAGCGTTGTTGGGGACGAGGGATTCAAAAACATTCAGTACTTC. Amino acids: CSVVGDEGFKNIQYF. This chain connects TRBV29-1 to TRBJ2-4, with D possibly called TRBD1 or TRBD2 (5 bases each). The germline V and J ends were trimmed by 4 bases and 3 bases, with 16 bases remaining between them. The germline V gene has CDR1 SQVTM and CDR2 ANQGSEA. The CDR3 extends over 15 amino acids. The full variable domain, completed using reference TRBV29-1 and TRBJ2-4, is SAVISQKPSRDICQRGTSLTIQCQVDSQVTMMFWYRQQPGQSLTLIATANQGSEATYESGFVIDKFPISRPNLTFSTLTVSNMSPEDSSIYLCSVVGDEGFKNIQYFGAGTRLSVL.

This rearrangement joins TRBV5-6 to TRBJ2-1; D not certain. The CDR3 runs to 15 residues. Looked up from germline, CDR1 is SGHDT and CDR2 is YYEEEE. Between the trimmed V and J ends, which lost 0 bases and 8 bases, there was a span of 15 bases. The CDR3 nucleotides read TGTGCCAGCAGCTTGGGTGCGAGAGAGGTCGATGAGCAGTTCTTC. It encodes CASSLGAREVDEQFF.

The CDR3 spells CASSLGQSYEQYF. Written as DNA, the CDR3 is TGTGCCAGCAGTTTAGGGCAGTCCTACGAGCAGTACTTC. The chain has TRBV27 and TRBJ2-7, with no clear D. There are 13 residues in the CDR3. Deletions cut 2 bases from V and 1 base from J, with 6 bases between. CDR1 and CDR2 from the germline V gene are MNHEY and SMNVEV (reference sequence).

V gene TRBV5-4 combines with J gene TRBJ1-5; D unresolved. CDR3 length: 16 residues. Trimming removed 4 bases at V and 5 bases at J, with 19 bases between. The germline CDR1 and CDR2 sequences are SGHNT and YYREEE (reference sequence). This CDR3 reads CASSPPAGPVDQPQHF. In nucleotides, the CDR3 is TGTGCCAGCAGCCCCCCGGCAGGACCCGTGGATCAGCCCCAGCATTTT.

The J gene is TRBJ2-5, the V gene TRBV28; 7 bases match TRBD1. The CDR3 runs 15 residues. From germline, CDR1 is MDHEN and CDR2 SYDVKM. The V gene end was trimmed by 3 bases and the J gene end by 1 base; junction bases not matched to a gene: 5. The CDR3 DNA reads as TGTGCCAGCAGTTTCTCCAGGGGGACCCAAGAGACCCAGTACTTC. Translating gives CASSFSRGTQETQYF.

The chain links TRBV7-9 to TRBJ2-3; D is perhaps TRBD1 (6 bases). The CDR3 has 15 amino acids. V was shortened by 1 base and J by 0 bases, with 8 bases between the two germline ends. Germline V gene lookup returns CDR1 SEHNR and CDR2 FQNEAQ (reference sequence). The DNA for the CDR3 is TGTGCCAGCAGCTTAGGAGACAGGAGCACAGATACGCAGTATTTT. It yields the protein CASSLGDRSTDTQYF.

The V gene is TRBV4-2, the J gene TRBJ1-5; D is undetermined. Trimming left V 1 base short and J 4 bases short, with 5 bases between. CDR1 LGHNA and CDR2 YNFKEQ come from the germline V gene. The CDR3 loop spans 13 amino acids. The CDR3: CASSQAGNQPQHF. The CDR3 DNA reads TGTGCCAGCAGCCAAGCGGGTAATCAGCCCCAGCATTTT.

The chain combines TRBV18 with TRBJ2-5; D call uncertain. Trimming shortened V by 9 bases and J by 1 base, and 12 bases separated the two germline ends. The CDR3 totals 13 residues. In germline, CDR1 is KGHSH, CDR2 LQKENI. CDR3 DNA sequence: TGTGCCAGTCTTAAAGGAGTCCAAGAGACCCAGTACTTC. Its protein product is CASLKGVQETQYF.